Shown below are 10 T cell receptor beta chains from a single sample sequenced in a study of cytomegalovirus exposure and HLA in healthy donors. Here immunoSEQ multiplex PCR was the method, and the copy in TCRdb shows in-frame clones only, minus some. Here the sample spans around 70,000 clones, about 89% being singletons. Sequenced sample: PBMCs. Receptor source: a man younger than 35 in good health and CMV-seronegative.

In this sample, this clone turned up once. The CDR3 protein is CASSLRLAGVYEQYF. The CDR3 DNA reads as TGTGCCAGCAGTTTACGACTAGCGGGAGTTTACGAGCAGTACTTC. The chain links TRBV28 to TRBJ2-7, with 12 bases aligning to TRBD2. CDR3 length: 15 amino acids. The V gene's germline CDR1 is MDHEN and CDR2 SYDVKM. V was clipped by 2 bases and J by 4 bases; unmatched bases: 3. Full variable domain (outside the CDR3, taken from reference TRBV28 and TRBJ2-7): DVKVTQSSRYLVKRTGEKVFLECVQDMDHENMFWYRQDPGLGLRLIYFSYDVKMKEKGDIPEGYSVSREKKERFSLILESASTNQTSMYLCASSLRLAGVYEQYFGPGTRLTVT.

The rearrangement links TRBV6-6 to TRBJ2-1, with 7 bases matching TRBD1. CDR3 length: 13 residues. Per the germline V gene, CDR1 is MNHNY and CDR2 is SVGAGI (reference sequence). After removal of 2 bases from V and 7 bases from J, the junction contained 2 bases not matched to a gene. In DNA form, the CDR3 reads TGTGCCAGCAGTTACCGCAGGGGGAATGAGCAGTTCTTC. Translating it yields CASSYRRGNEQFF.

This clone was recorded once. The J gene is TRBJ1-5, the V gene TRBV28; 7 bases map to TRBD1. There are 13 residues in the CDR3. The germline CDR1 and CDR2 sequences are MDHEN and SYDVKM. V gave up 6 bases and J gave up 5 bases; unmatched junction bases: 4. This CDR3 is CASSGTAYQPQHF. Here the CDR3 DNA reads TGTGCCAGCAGCGGGACAGCTTATCAGCCCCAGCATTTT.

The chain links TRBV7-3 to TRBJ2-2; D remains ambiguous. V gave up 1 base and J gave up 7 bases, with 10 bases separating them. CDR3 length: 14 amino acids. In germline, CDR1 is SGHTA, CDR2 FQGTGA. The CDR3 sequence is CASSLSFSIGELFF. CDR3 nucleotides: TGTGCCAGCAGCTTAAGTTTTAGTATCGGGGAGCTGTTTTTT.

V gene TRBV14 combines with J gene TRBJ2-7; D unclear. This CDR3 is 14 amino acids long. V lost 4 bases, J lost 1 base, and 11 bases lay in between. Germline V lookup: CDR1 SGHDN, CDR2 FVKESK. CDR3 nucleotide sequence: TGTGCCAGCAGCCCCTCGAGCGAGTCCTACGAGCAGTACTTC. The encoded protein is CASSPSSESYEQYF.

This chain connects TRBV9 to TRBJ2-1; D may be TRBD1 (7 bases). The V gene lost 3 bases and the J gene lost 5 bases, with 9 bases spanning the gap. Germline V gene data show CDR1 as SGDLS and CDR2 as YYNGEE. The CDR3 contains 13 residues. Here the CDR3 reads CASSGRGDNEQFF. The DNA of the CDR3 is TGTGCCAGCAGCGGCAGGGGGGACAATGAGCAGTTCTTC.

CDR3 in amino acids: CASSPNRVGTEAFF. The CDR3 DNA reads as TGTGCCAGCTCACCAAACAGGGTAGGGACTGAAGCTTTCTTT. The chain uses TRBV18 and TRBJ1-1; D is possibly TRBD1 (6 bases). V lost 2 bases and J lost 5, with 12 bases in between. In germline, CDR1 is KGHSH, CDR2 LQKENI. The CDR3 sequence is 14 residues long.

The V gene is TRBV12-1, the J gene TRBJ2-6; the table assigns TRBD2, which was not confirmed against the DNA. TRBV12-1 is a known pseudogene. The CDR3 is 17 amino acids. Here the CDR3 reads CASSLGLADSGANVLTF. In DNA form, the CDR3 reads TGTGCCAGCAGCCTGGGACTAGCGGACTCTGGGGCCAACGTCCTGACTTTC.

The V call is TRBV28, the J call TRBJ2-5; 10 nucleotides align to TRBD1. The CDR3 length is 18 residues. Trimming took 6 bases from V and 1 from J; bases not matched to a gene: 14. Germline V CDR1 and CDR2: MDHEN, SYDVKM. CDR3 coding DNA: TGTGCCAGCAGGTTTGAGGGACAGGGGCCCCGGGTCCAAGAGACCCAGTACTTC. It is translated as CASRFEGQGPRVQETQYF.

The chain employs TRBV30 and TRBJ1-2; no clear D. V was cut by 4 bases and J by 4 bases, with 10 bases left in between. This CDR3 comprises 12 residues. Per the germline V gene, CDR1 is GTSNPN and CDR2 is SVGIG (reference sequence). The CDR3 sequence is CAWNRAFYGYTF. The CDR3, as DNA: TGTGCCTGGAACAGAGCCTTCTATGGCTACACCTTC. The variable domain in full, with the rest retrieved from reference TRBV30 and TRBJ1-2, is SQTIHQWPATLVQPVGSPLSLECTVEGTSNPNLYWYRQAAGRGLQLLFYSVGIGQISSEVPQNLSASRPQDRQFILSSKKLLLSDSGFYLCAWNRAFYGYTFGSGTRLTVV.